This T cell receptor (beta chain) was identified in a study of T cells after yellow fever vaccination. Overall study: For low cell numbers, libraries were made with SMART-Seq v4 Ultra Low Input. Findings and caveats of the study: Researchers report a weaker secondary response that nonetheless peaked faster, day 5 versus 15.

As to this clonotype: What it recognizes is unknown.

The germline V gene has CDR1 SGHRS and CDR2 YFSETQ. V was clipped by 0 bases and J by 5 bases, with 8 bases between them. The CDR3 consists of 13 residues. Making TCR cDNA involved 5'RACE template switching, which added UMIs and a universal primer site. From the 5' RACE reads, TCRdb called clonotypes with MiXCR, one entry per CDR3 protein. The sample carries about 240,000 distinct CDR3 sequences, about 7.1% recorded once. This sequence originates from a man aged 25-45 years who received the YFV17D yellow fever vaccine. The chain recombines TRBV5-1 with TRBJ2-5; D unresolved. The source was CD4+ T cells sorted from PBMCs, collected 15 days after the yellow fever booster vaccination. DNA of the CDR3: TGCGCCAGCAGCTTGGACGTTAGGGAGACCCAGTACTTC. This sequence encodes CASSLDVRETQYF.